The T cell receptor (beta chain) described here comes from a study of blood T cell repertoires in COVID-19. Study in general: Acute and convalescent COVID-19 samples came from the United States, Italy and Spain. PBMCs, B-cell-depleted T cells, or T cells were the source of the cDNA or gDNA that made up the material.

In the authors' methods: Amplification of reference gene primers was used by the study to estimate nucleated cell counts. Profiling relied on immunoSEQ multiplex PCR, and the TCRdb table lists in-frame clones only, not all of them. V and J calls and clone size follow that table, whereas D and trimming were derived from the DNA. The table has around 15,000 clones, around 88% seen once. Germline CDR1 is SGHAT and CDR2 is FQNNGV. The germline V and J ends were trimmed by 2 bases and 4 bases, with 7 bases remaining between them. The CDR3 contains 13 residues. This sequence joins TRBV11-2 and TRBJ2-3; D unclear. This TCR derives from a human donor in a cohort sampled during active COVID-19. The sequenced material came from peripheral blood. The CDR3 nucleotides are TGTGCCAGCAGCTTAACCCCGGCAGATACGCAGTATTTT. Encoded protein: CASSLTPADTQYF.